A single sample is the source of the 15 T cell receptor beta chains below, sequenced in a study of cytomegalovirus exposure and HLA in healthy donors. Primers for the PCR totalled 60 Vbeta and 13 Jbeta. TCRdb's copy holds only in-frame clones and misses some; the assay was immunoSEQ multiplex PCR. The sample holds 110,000 or so clones, 67% seen once. What was sequenced was PBMCs. These receptors were taken from a man in his late teens or twenties in good health and CMV-seropositive.

The chain recombines TRBV5-1 with TRBJ1-1; D gene unclear. The CDR3 has 14 residues. Between the trimmed V and J ends, which lost 1 base and 1 base, there was a span of 8 bases. Looked up from germline, CDR1 is SGHRS and CDR2 is YFSETQ. The CDR3 loop reads CASSLRDKNTEAFF. CDR3 DNA: TGCGCCAGCAGCTTGCGCGACAAGAACACTGAAGCTTTCTTT.

This chain connects TRBV18 to TRBJ1-2; D perhaps matches TRBD1 (6 bases). The V end lost 3 bases, the J end lost 8 bases, and 13 bases lay between the germline ends. CDR1 is KGHSH and CDR2 is LQKENI in the germline V gene. The CDR3 has 13 amino acids. The CDR3 DNA is TGTGCCAGCTCACCCACAGGGATGAACGGCTACACCTTC. Its translation: CASSPTGMNGYTF.

The rearrangement links TRBV19 to TRBJ1-4, with a possible D match to TRBD1 (6 bases). The CDR3 totals 14 residues. Germline V gene data show CDR1 as LNHDA and CDR2 as SQIVND (reference sequence). Between the trimmed V and J ends, which lost 10 bases and 3 bases, there was a span of 15 bases. The CDR3 bases are TGTGCCACCAACGGGGGGGCAGCTAATGAAAAACTGTTTTTT. This sequence encodes CATNGGAANEKLFF.

This chain connects TRBV6-5 to TRBJ1-6; weak D call: TRBD1 (5 bases). Per the germline V gene, CDR1 is MNHEY and CDR2 is SVGAGI. V was cut by 10 bases and J by 9 bases, with 22 bases left in between. The CDR3 is 15 residues long. The CDR3 coding sequence is TGTGCCACCATGGGGGGGGTCGGTGGACCTTCACCCCTCCACTTT. Translation: CATMGGVGGPSPLHF.

The V call is TRBV5-5, the J call TRBJ2-7, with 9 bases identical to TRBD1. V was clipped by 2 bases and J by 2 bases; unmatched bases: 20. This CDR3 contains 20 residues. In germline, CDR1 is SGHKS, CDR2 YYEKEE (reference sequence). The CDR3 DNA reads as TGTGCCAGCAGCTTTCTGCGGGGGTCGGGACAGGGATTTAGGCCCTACGAGCAGTACTTC. Translation: CASSFLRGSGQGFRPYEQYF. Supplemented by reference TRBV5-5 and TRBJ2-7, the full variable domain reads DAGVTQSPTHLIKTRGQQVTLRCSPISGHKSVSWYQQVLGQGPQFIFQYYEKEERGRGNFPDRFSARQFPNYSSELNVNALLLGDSALYLCASSFLRGSGQGFRPYEQYFGPGTRLTVT.

This chain links TRBV2 with TRBJ2-7, with D tentatively TRBD1 (6 bases). Trimming removed 5 bases at V and 9 bases at J, with 14 bases between. CDR3 length: 12 amino acids. CDR1 and CDR2 from the germline V gene are SNHLY and FYNNEI. CDR3 nucleotides: TGTGCCAGCAGTACCGGGACACTGGGGCAGTACTTC. It codes for CASSTGTLGQYF.

The rearrangement uses TRBV7-3 and TRBJ2-3, with TRBD2 matching over 7 bases. Germline CDR1 is SGHTA and CDR2 is FQGTGA. The ends lost 9 bases at V and 3 bases at J; junction bases unmatched: 12. The CDR3 is made up of 15 amino acids. This CDR3 reads CASGPLGLPTDTQYF. DNA of the CDR3: TGTGCCAGTGGGCCCCTGGGACTACCTACAGATACGCAGTATTTT.

The V call is TRBV19, the J call TRBJ1-5; a possible D gene is TRBD1 (6 bases). V gave up 10 bases and J gave up 10 bases, with 20 bases separating them. This CDR3 is built from 13 residues. In germline, CDR1 is LNHDA, CDR2 SQIVND (reference sequence). The CDR3 coding sequence is TGTGCCACCGCGTTGGGGGCCTCGGGACCCCAGCATTTT. Its protein product is CATALGASGPQHF.

This clone was seen only once. The genes are TRBV30 and TRBJ2-2; TRBD2 is a possible D gene (5 bases). This CDR3 is built from 18 residues. Germline CDR1 reads GTSNPN; CDR2 reads SVGIG (reference sequence). With 5 bases removed from V and 2 bases from J, the gap between germline ends came to 24 bases. The CDR3 DNA reads as TGTGCCTGGTGGGTTGTTGCGGGCCTGGGAGAAAACACCGGGGAGCTGTTTTTT. It translates to CAWWVVAGLGENTGELFF.

The chain recombines TRBV5-1 with TRBJ1-2, with D uncertain. V lost 0 bases to trimming and J lost 5 bases, with 11 bases between them. There are 14 residues in the CDR3. Germline V gene sequence: CDR1 SGHRS, CDR2 YFSETQ. CDR3 loop: CASSLAQNPYGYTF. The CDR3 DNA is TGCGCCAGCAGCTTGGCCCAGAATCCTTATGGCTACACCTTC.

In regard to this clone: Relative to the germline gene, one junction end is altered; a read error may explain this. This rearrangement joins TRBV7-9 to TRBJ2-1, with 7 bases fitting TRBD2. CDR1 is SEHNR, CDR2 FQNEAQ, per germline (reference sequence). The CDR3 has 12 residues. The CDR3 DNA reads as TGTTCCAGCAGCTTAGAAGGGACTAAGCAGTTCTTC. Translation gives CSSSLEGTKQFF.

J is TRBJ2-3 and V is TRBV10-3; TRBD2 matches at 11 bases. CDR1 and CDR2 from the germline V gene are ENHRY and SYGVKD. Unmatched junction bases numbered 5, after V lost 7 bases and J lost 5 bases. The CDR3 runs to 14 residues. CDR3 region: CAIIAGGQGDTQYF. The CDR3 coding sequence is TGTGCCATCATAGCGGGGGGGCAGGGAGATACGCAGTATTTT.

The chain employs TRBV28 and TRBJ2-7; 8 bases fit TRBD1. Looked up from germline, CDR1 is MDHEN and CDR2 is SYDVKM. V shed 8 bases, J shed 1 base, and the junction held 13 bases outside the gene matches. The CDR3 length is 16 residues. The CDR3 region is CASGSDRGHPSYEQYF. The CDR3 nucleotides read TGTGCCAGCGGATCCGACAGGGGACACCCTTCCTACGAGCAGTACTTC.

V and J are TRBV5-1 and TRBJ1-4, with D unclear. The CDR3 totals 14 residues. V lost 0 bases to trimming and J lost 6 bases, with 9 bases between them. The germline V gene has CDR1 SGHRS and CDR2 YFSETQ. CDR3 amino acids: CASSLGGVHEKLFF. The CDR3 DNA follows: TGCGCCAGCAGCTTGGGCGGGGTCCATGAAAAACTGTTTTTT.

This clone has just a few counts. The V gene is TRBV11-2, the J gene TRBJ1-4; maybe TRBD1 (6 bases). CDR3 length equals 16 residues. Trimming shortened V by 5 bases and J by 4 bases, and 17 bases separated the two germline ends. The germline V gene encodes CDR1 SGHAT and CDR2 FQNNGV. CDR3 sequence (DNA): TGTGCCAGCAGCGGCTCGTTGGGGGCCCTTAATGAAAAACTGTTTTTT. Protein: CASSGSLGALNEKLFF.